The next 7 T cell receptor beta chains were all read from a single sample in a study of patients and donors after allogeneic stem cell transplantation. TCRdb itself ran the RT-PCR reads through MiXCR, one entry per CDR3 protein. The repertoire consists of more than 150,000 distinct CDR3 sequences, with 41% occurring once and the leading ten covering about 35%. The sequenced sample consisted of blood, either unsorted or a sorted T cell fraction (not recorded which). Receptors originate from a human donor who was either an allogeneic HSCT recipient or a stem cell or donor lymphocyte infusion donor (not recorded which). It is not recorded whose cells these are; they may come from a transplant donor.

The chain links TRBV2 to TRBJ2-2; D is uncertain. Trimming removed 2 bases from V and 5 bases from J, with 12 bases in between. The length of the CDR3 is 15 residues. Germline loops: CDR1 SNHLY, CDR2 FYNNEI. The CDR3 nucleotides read TGTGCCAGCAGTGAAAGCATTGCGTTTACCGGGGAGCTGTTTTTT. The encoded protein is CASSESIAFTGELFF.

This clonotype turned up a few times. The chain uses TRBV9 and TRBJ2-2, with 14 bases lining up with TRBD2. The CDR3 runs to 17 residues. The V segment lost 5 bases and the J segment 0 bases; nucleotides outside the gene matches: 3. CDR1 is SGDLS and CDR2 is YYNGEE in the germline V gene. The CDR3 here is CASRGLAGESNTGELFF. CDR3 bases: TGTGCCAGCAGGGGACTAGCGGGAGAATCGAACACCGGGGAGCTGTTTTTT. Using reference TRBV9 and TRBJ2-2 for the parts outside the CDR3, the full variable domain is DSGVTQTPKHLITATGQRVTLRCSPRSGDLSVYWYQQSLDQGLQFLIQYYNGEERAKGNILERFSAQQFPDLHSELNLSSLELGDSALYFCASRGLAGESNTGELFFGEGSRLTVL.

J is TRBJ2-5 and V is TRBV5-1, with D tentatively TRBD1 or TRBD2 (5 bases each). CDR1 and CDR2 (germline): SGHRS, YFSETQ. The CDR3 runs 13 residues. V lost 4 bases and J 2 bases, leaving 9 bases between the germline ends. CDR3 sequence reads: CASSRGAQETQYF. CDR3 coding DNA: TGCGCCAGCAGCCGGGGCGCGCAAGAGACCCAGTACTTC.

The chain uses TRBV10-3 and TRBJ1-2, with D perhaps TRBD1 (5 bases). There are 14 residues in the CDR3. V lost 6 bases and J lost 3, with 14 bases in between. Germline CDR1 reads ENHRY; CDR2 reads SYGVKD. The CDR3 DNA follows: TGTGCCATCAGATTCCGACAGAGCCACTATGGCTACACCTTC. This sequence encodes CAIRFRQSHYGYTF.

This clonotype was detected a few times. The V and J genes are TRBV7-2 and TRBJ2-1; 14 bases align to TRBD2. This CDR3 contains 15 residues. CDR1 is SGHTA, CDR2 FQGNSA, per germline. V lost 5 bases, J lost 7 bases, and 4 bases stayed unmatched. The CDR3 DNA is TGTGCCAGCAGCCCGGGACTAGCGGGAGTAAATGAGCAGTTCTTC. This encodes CASSPGLAGVNEQFF.

The rearrangement joins TRBV20-1 to TRBJ2-1, with TRBD1 identical over 7 bases. This CDR3 comprises 15 residues. Germline CDR1 reads DFQATT; CDR2 reads SNEGSKA (reference sequence). With 2 bases clipped from V and 1 base from J, the junction kept 5 bases outside the gene matches. In DNA, the CDR3 is TGCAGTGCTAGATCCCCGGGACAGTCCTACAATGAGCAGTTCTTC. Its translation: CSARSPGQSYNEQFF.

The chain couples TRBV7-9 to TRBJ1-1, with TRBD1 as a possible D gene (6 bases). Germline values: CDR1 SEHNR, CDR2 FQNEAQ (reference sequence). This CDR3 has 14 amino acids. V was cut by 7 bases and J by 4 bases, with 16 bases left in between. Here the CDR3 DNA reads TGTGCCAGCACCACCTCCGGGACATCCACTGAAGCTTTCTTT. Amino acid sequence: CASTTSGTSTEAFF.